One T cell receptor (beta chain) is described in this entry. This record comes from a study of blood T cell repertoires in COVID-19. Study as a whole: Samples came from the United States, Italy and Spain, spanning acute and convalescent COVID-19. T cells, B-cell-depleted T cells, or PBMCs supplied cDNA or gDNA.

This table comes from immunoSEQ multiplex PCR, and its TCRdb copy is limited to in-frame clones, with some not included. The sample comprises approximately 30,000 clones, roughly 79% of which are singletons, and roughly 40% rests with the top ten. CDR3 length: 15 residues. Germline CDR1 SQVTM, CDR2 ANQGSEA. J gave up 0 bases and V 6 bases, and 4 bases lay outside the gene matches. The sequenced sample was peripheral blood. The clonotype comes from a man in his 70s with acute or convalescent COVID-19. V usage is TRBV29-1 and J usage is TRBJ2-5, with TRBD2 identical over 13 bases. CDR3 amino acids: CSVWTSGGYQETQYF. The CDR3 DNA follows: TGCAGCGTATGGACTAGCGGGGGATACCAAGAGACCCAGTACTTC.